This T cell receptor (beta chain) was recorded in a study of graft-versus-host responses after intestinal transplantation. Some clones are missing from TCRdb's copy, which holds only in-frame ones; the method was immunoSEQ multiplex PCR. The sample includes around 24,000 clones, 82% of them seen just once. Between the trimmed V and J ends, which lost 5 bases and 3 bases, there was a span of 5 bases. This CDR3 spans 11 amino acids. Per germline, CDR1 SEHNR and CDR2 FQNEAQ (reference sequence). In this sample, this clone turned up a few times. Its specificity is not known. The rearrangement joins TRBV7-9 to TRBJ2-7; D not resolved. The input for sequencing was unstimulated CD8+ T cells sorted from spleen or lymph node cells, taken before transplant. This receptor was identified in a human donor who was the organ donor for an intestinal transplant. In DNA, the CDR3 is TGTGCCAGCAGCCCCCGCTACGAGCAGTACTTC. Its protein product is CASSPRYEQYF.